This T cell receptor beta chain was recovered during a study of early T cells in non-severe SARS-CoV-2 infection. CDR3 size: 12 residues. V shed 3 bases and J shed 6 bases, with 9 bases lying between them. Germline assignment: CDR1 MGHRA and CDR2 YSYEKL. This clonotype was counted at least ten times. No antigen is known for it. Study-level findings and limits: VDJdb matching, biased toward anti-spike CD8 responses, missed private and CD4 specificities.

TCRdb re-called the 5' RACE reads with MiXCR, one entry per CDR3 protein. The sample records 20,000 to 25,000 distinct CDR3 sequences, roughly 4.2% being singletons. Sequenced sample: whole blood. The receptor's source is an adult who was a healthcare worker with PCR-confirmed SARS-CoV-2 infection or an uninfected control (not recorded which). The chain has TRBV4-1 and TRBJ2-7; D not certain. Here the CDR3 reads CASSQGWGEQYF. The CDR3 bases are TGCGCCAGCAGCCAGGGCTGGGGCGAGCAGTACTTC.